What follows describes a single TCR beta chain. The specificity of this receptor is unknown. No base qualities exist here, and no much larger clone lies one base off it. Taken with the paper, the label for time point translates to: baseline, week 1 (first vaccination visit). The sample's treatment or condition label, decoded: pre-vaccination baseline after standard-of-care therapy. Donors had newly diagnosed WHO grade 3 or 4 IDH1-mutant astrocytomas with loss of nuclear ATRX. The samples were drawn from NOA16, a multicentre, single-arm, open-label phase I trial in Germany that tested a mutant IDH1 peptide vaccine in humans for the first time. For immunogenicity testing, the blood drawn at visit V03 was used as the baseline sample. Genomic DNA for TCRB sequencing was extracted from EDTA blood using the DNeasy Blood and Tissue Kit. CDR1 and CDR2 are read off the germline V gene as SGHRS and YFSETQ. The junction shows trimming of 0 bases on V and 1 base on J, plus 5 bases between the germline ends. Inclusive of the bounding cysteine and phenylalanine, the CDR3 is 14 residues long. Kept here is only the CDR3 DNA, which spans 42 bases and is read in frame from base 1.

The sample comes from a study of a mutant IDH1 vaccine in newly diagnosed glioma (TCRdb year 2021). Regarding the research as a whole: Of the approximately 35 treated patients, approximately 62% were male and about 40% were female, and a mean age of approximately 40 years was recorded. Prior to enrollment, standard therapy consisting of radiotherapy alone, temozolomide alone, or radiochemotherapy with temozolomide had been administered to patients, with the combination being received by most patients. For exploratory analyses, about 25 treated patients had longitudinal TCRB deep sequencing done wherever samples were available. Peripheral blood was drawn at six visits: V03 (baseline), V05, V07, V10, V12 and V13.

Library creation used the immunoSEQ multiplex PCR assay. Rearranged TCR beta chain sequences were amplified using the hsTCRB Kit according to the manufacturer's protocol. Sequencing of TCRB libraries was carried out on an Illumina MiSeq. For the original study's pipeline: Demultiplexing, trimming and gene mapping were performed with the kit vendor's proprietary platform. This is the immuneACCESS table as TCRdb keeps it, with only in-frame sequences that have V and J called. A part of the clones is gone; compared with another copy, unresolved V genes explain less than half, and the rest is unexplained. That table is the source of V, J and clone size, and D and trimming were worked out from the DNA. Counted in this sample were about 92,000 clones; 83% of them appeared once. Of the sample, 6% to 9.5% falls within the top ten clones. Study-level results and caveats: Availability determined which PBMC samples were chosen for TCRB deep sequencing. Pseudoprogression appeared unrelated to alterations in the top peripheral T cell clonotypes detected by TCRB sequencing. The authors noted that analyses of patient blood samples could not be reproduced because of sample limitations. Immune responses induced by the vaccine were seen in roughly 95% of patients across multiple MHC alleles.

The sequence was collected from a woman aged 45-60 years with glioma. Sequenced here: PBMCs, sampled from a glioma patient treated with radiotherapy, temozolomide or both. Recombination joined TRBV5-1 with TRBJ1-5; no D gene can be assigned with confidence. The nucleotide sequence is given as TGCGCCAGCAGCTTGGAGTCGAGCAATCAGCCCCAGCATTTT. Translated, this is CASSLESSNQPQHF. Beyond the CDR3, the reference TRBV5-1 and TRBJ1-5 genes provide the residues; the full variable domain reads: KAGVTQTPRYLIKTRGQQVTLSCSPISGHRSVSWYQQTPGQGLQFLFEYFSETQRNKGNFPGRFSGRQFSNSRSEMNVSTLELGDSALYLCASSLESSNQPQHFGDGTRLSIL.